These 5 T cell receptor beta chains came from one sample sequenced in a study of blood T cell repertoires in COVID-19 (dated by TCRdb to the early 2020s). The library was made by the immunoSEQ multiplex PCR assay. TCRdb's version of the immuneACCESS table is confined to in-frame rearrangements and falls short of the full clone set. An unresolved V gene accounts for under half of the shortfall where checked; the remainder is of unknown origin. Across this sample there are over 100,000 clones, with roughly nine tenths seen only once. Of the sample, roughly 11% falls within the top ten clones. Sequencing input: peripheral blood. These receptors originate from a woman aged 65 to 85 with COVID-19, enrolled during active disease.

J is TRBJ2-2 and V is TRBV19, with a tentative D call TRBD2 (5 bases). CDR3 length equals 13 residues. Looked up from germline, CDR1 is LNHDA and CDR2 is SQIVND (reference sequence). V shed 3 bases and J shed 4 bases, with 6 bases lying between them. The CDR3 protein is CASSMRVTGELFF. The CDR3 DNA is TGTGCCAGTAGTATGAGGGTCACCGGGGAGCTGTTTTTT.

V and J are TRBV2 and TRBJ1-1; perhaps TRBD1 as D (6 bases). The CDR3 sequence is 13 residues long. V was shortened by 11 bases and J by 1 base, with 14 bases between the two germline ends. The germline CDR1 and CDR2 sequences are SNHLY and FYNNEI. The CDR3 bases are TGTGCCGGGGGCTACAGACAGAACACTGAAGCTTTCTTT. It translates to CAGGYRQNTEAFF.

As regards this clone: Other DNA sequences in this sample translate to the same CDR3. This chain joins TRBV7-2 and TRBJ1-2; unclear D gene. The V and J ends lost 3 bases and 2 bases respectively, with 13 bases between them. From germline, CDR1 is SGHTA and CDR2 FQGNSA. This CDR3 comprises 15 residues. The chain's CDR3 is CASSLRPAGNYGYTF. Written as DNA, the CDR3 is TGTGCCAGCAGCTTGCGGCCCGCCGGGAACTATGGCTACACCTTC.

This clone turned up a few times. The gene calls are TRBV27 and TRBJ2-7, with 8 bases fitting TRBD1. The J segment lost 7 bases and the V segment lost 2 bases, leaving 7 bases of the junction unmatched. Germline V CDR1 and CDR2: MNHEY, SMNVEV (reference sequence). The CDR3 is 14 amino acids. The CDR3 is CASSLIQGGKEQYF. CDR3 nucleotides: TGTGCCAGCAGTTTAATACAGGGGGGCAAAGAGCAGTACTTC.

Only a few counts were recorded for this clone. The chain employs TRBV6-4 and TRBJ1-1, with TRBD1 matching 7 bases. Unmatched junction bases numbered 3, after V lost 4 bases and J lost 1 base. The germline V gene has CDR1 MRHNA and CDR2 SNTAGT. This CDR3 is 14 amino acids long. The CDR3 DNA sequence: TGTGCCAGCAGTGCGCAGGGGGAGAACACTGAAGCTTTCTTT. It yields the protein CASSAQGENTEAFF.